This TCR beta chain stems from a study of cytomegalovirus exposure and HLA in healthy donors. Across the study: Early release data held around 80 million unique TCRs from HLA-typed donors.

Remarks on this clone: Antigen unknown.

A multiplex PCR was run with 60 Vbeta primers and 13 Jbeta primers. TCRdb keeps only in-frame clones here, not all; method: immunoSEQ multiplex PCR. The repertoire consists of nearly 110,000 clones, with around 75% occurring once and the leading ten covering approximately 2.8%. The CDR3 contains 18 residues. V gave up 5 bases and J gave up 4 bases; unmatched junction bases: 14. The germline V gene has CDR1 MGHDK and CDR2 SYGVNS. Whole-study results and caveats: Most likely, a cluster of highly shared sequence variants arose as a sequencing artifact.

This TCR derives from a male donor in good health and CMV-seropositive. The J gene is TRBJ2-2, the V gene TRBV25-1; 9 bases fit TRBD2. Sequenced material: PBMCs. CDR3 loop: CASSPQGPLAGLTGELFF. CDR3 nucleotides: TGTGCCAGCAGTCCTCAGGGCCCACTAGCGGGCCTCACCGGGGAGCTGTTTTTT.